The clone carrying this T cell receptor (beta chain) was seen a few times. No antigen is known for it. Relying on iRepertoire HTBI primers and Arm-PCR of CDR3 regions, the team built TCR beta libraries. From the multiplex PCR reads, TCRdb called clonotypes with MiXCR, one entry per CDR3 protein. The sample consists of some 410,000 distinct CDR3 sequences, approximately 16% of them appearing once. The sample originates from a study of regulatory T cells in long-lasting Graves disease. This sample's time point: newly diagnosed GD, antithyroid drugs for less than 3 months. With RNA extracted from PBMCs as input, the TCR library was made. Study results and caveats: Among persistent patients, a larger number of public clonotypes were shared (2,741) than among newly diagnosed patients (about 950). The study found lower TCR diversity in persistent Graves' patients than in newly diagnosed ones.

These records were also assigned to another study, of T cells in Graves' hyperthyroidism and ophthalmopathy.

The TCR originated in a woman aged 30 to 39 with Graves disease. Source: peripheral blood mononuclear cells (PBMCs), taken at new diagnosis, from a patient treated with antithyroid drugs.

The CDR3 DNA sequence: TGTGCCAGCAGTTTGAAAGGGGGAAACACCATATATTTT. The encoded protein is CASSLKGGNTIYF. V is TRBV12-3 or TRBV12-4 and J is TRBJ1-3; D is unclear. The V gene lost 3 bases and the J gene lost 4 bases, with 7 bases spanning the gap. This CDR3 has 13 amino acids.